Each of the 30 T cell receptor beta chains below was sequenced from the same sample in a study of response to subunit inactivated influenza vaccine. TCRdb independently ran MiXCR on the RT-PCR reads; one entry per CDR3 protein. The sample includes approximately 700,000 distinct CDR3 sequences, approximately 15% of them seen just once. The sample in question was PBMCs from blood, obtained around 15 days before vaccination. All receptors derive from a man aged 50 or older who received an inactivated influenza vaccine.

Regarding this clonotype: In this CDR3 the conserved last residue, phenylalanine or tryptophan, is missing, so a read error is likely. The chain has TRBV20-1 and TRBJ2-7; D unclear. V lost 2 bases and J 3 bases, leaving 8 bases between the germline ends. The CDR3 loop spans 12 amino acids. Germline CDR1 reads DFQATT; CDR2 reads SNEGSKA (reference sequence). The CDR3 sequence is CSARSPLYEQYI. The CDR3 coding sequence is TGCAGTGCTAGATCGCCGCTCTACGAGCAGTACATC.

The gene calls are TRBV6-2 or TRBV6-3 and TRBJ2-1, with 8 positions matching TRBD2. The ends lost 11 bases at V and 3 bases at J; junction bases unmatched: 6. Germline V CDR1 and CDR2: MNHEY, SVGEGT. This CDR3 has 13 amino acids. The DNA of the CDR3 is TGTGCCGCGAGCGGGGGACTCTACAATGAGCAGTTCTTC. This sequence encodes CAASGGLYNEQFF.

The DNA of the CDR3 is TGCAGTGCTAGAGATCCACTAGCGGGAGGACGTACGTACGAGCAGTACTTC. Protein sequence: CSARDPLAGGRTYEQYF. The chain carries TRBV20-1 and TRBJ2-7; 12 bases are a match to TRBD2. The CDR3 is 17 amino acids. Germline V gene data show CDR1 as DFQATT and CDR2 as SNEGSKA (reference sequence). V shed 0 bases, J shed 4 bases, and the junction held 10 bases outside the gene matches.

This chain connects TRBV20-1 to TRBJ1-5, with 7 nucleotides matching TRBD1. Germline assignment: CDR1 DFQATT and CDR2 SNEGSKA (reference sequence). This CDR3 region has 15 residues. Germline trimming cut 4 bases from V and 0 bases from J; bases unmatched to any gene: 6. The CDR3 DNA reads TGCAGTGCTATAACAGGGGTCTATAGCAATCAGCCCCAGCATTTT. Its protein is CSAITGVYSNQPQHF.

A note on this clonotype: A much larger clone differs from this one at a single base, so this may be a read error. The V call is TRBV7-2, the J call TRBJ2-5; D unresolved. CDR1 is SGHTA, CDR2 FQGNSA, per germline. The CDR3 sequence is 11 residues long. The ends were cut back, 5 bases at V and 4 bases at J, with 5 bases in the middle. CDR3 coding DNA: TGTGCCAGCAGCCATAGAGAGACCCAGTACTTC. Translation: CASSHRETQYF.

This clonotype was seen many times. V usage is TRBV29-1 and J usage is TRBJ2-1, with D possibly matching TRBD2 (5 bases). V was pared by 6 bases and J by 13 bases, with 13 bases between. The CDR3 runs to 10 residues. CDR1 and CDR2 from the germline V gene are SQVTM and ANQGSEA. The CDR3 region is CSVWEQLQFF. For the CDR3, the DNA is TGCAGCGTGTGGGAGCAACTCCAGTTCTTC.

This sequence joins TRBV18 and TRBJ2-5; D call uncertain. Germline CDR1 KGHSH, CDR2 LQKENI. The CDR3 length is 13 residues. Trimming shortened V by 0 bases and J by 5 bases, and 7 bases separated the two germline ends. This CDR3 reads CASSPPSLETQYF. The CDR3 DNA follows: TGTGCCAGCTCACCACCGTCTCTGGAGACCCAGTACTTC.

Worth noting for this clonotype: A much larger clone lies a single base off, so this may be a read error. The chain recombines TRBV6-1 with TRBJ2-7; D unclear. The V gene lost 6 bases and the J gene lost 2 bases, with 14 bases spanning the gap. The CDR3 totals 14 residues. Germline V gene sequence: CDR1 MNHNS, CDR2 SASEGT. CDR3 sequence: CASSKERLTYEQYF. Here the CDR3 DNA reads TGTGCCAGCAGCAAAGAAAGGCTAACCTACGAGCAGTACTTC.

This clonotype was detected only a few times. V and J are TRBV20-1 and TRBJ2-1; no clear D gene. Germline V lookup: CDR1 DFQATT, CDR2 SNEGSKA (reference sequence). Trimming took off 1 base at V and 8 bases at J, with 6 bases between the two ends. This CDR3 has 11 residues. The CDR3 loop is CSARAGYEQFF. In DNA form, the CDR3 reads TGCAGTGCTAGAGCCGGGTATGAGCAGTTCTTC.

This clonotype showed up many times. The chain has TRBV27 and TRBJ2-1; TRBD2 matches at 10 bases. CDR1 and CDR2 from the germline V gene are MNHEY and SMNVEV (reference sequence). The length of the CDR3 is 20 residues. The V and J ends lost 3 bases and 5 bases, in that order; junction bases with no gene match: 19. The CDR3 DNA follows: TGTGCCAGCAGTTTGGGTCCCGGGGGGTTAATAGCGGGAGGAGACAATGAGCAGTTCTTC. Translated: CASSLGPGGLIAGGDNEQFF.

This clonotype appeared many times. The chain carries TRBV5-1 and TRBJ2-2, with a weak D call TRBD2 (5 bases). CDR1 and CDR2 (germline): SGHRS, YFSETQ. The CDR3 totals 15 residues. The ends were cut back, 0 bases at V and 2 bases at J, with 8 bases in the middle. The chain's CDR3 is CASSLERPNTGELFF. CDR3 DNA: TGCGCCAGCAGCTTGGAGCGGCCAAACACCGGGGAGCTGTTTTTT.

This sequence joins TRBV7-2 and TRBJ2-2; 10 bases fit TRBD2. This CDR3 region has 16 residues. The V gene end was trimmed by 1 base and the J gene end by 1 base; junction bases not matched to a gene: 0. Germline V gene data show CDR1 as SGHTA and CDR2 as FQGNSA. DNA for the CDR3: TGTGCCAGCAGCTTAGTAGCGGGGGGGAACACCGGGGAGCTGTTTTTT. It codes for CASSLVAGGNTGELFF.

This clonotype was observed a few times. CDR3: CASSLAPGGDYEQYF. CDR3 DNA: TGTGCCAGCAGCTTAGCACCAGGGGGGGATTACGAGCAGTACTTC. The genes are TRBV11-1 and TRBJ2-7; perhaps D is TRBD1 or TRBD2 (7 bases each). This CDR3 has 15 amino acids. Trimming shortened V by 0 bases and J by 4 bases, and 13 bases separated the two germline ends. Per the germline V gene, CDR1 is SGHAT and CDR2 is FQDESV (reference sequence).

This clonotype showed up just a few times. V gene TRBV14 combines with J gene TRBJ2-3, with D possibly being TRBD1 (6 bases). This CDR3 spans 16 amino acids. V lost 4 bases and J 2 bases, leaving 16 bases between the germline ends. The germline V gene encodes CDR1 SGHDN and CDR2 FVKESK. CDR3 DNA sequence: TGTGCCAGCAGCCTCGGTTGGGGGCCAAACACAGATACGCAGTATTTT. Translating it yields CASSLGWGPNTDTQYF.

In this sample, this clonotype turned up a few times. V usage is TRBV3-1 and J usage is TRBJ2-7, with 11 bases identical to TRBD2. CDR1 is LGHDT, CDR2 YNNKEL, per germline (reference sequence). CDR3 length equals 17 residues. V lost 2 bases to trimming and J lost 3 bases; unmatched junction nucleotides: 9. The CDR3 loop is CASSQTGTSGILYEQYF. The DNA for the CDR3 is TGTGCCAGCAGCCAAACCGGGACTAGCGGCATCCTCTACGAGCAGTACTTC.

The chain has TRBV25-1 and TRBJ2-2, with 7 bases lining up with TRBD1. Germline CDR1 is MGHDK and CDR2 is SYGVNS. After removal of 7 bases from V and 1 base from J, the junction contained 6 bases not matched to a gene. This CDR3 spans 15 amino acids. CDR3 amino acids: CASKSGQENTGELFF. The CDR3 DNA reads TGTGCCAGCAAAAGCGGACAGGAGAACACCGGGGAGCTGTTTTTT.

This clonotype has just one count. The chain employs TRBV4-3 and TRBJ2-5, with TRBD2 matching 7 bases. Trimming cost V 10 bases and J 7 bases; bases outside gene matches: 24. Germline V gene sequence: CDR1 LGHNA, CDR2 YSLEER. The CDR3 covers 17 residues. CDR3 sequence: CANDAKNKGAGDGTQYF. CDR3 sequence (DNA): TGCGCCAACGATGCCAAGAATAAAGGCGCGGGGGATGGGACCCAGTACTTC.

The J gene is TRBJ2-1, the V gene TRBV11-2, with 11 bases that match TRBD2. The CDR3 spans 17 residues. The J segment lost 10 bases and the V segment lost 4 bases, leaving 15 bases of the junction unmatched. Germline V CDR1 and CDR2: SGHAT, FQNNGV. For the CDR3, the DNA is TGTGCCAGCAGCTCACCCCGCGGTCTAGCGGGAGGTGGCGAGCAGTTCTTC. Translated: CASSSPRGLAGGGEQFF.

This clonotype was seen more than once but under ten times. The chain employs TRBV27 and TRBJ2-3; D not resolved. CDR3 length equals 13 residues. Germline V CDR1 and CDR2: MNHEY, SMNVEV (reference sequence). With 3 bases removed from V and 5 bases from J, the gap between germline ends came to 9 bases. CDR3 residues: CASSFQVRDTQYF. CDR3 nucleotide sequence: TGTGCCAGCAGTTTCCAGGTTAGAGATACGCAGTATTTT.

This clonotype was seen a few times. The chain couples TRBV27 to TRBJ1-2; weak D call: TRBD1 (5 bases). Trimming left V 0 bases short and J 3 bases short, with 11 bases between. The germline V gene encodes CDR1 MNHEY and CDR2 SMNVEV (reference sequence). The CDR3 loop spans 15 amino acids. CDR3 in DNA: TGTGCCAGCAGTTTATCTGGCGGACATTACTATGGCTACACCTTC. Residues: CASSLSGGHYYGYTF.

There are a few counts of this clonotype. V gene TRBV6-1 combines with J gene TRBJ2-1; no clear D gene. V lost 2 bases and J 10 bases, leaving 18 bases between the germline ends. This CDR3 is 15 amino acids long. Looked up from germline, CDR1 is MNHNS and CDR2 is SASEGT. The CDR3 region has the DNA TGTGCCAGCAGTGAACAGCCTGTCGCGCGCAAGGAGCAGTTCTTC. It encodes CASSEQPVARKEQFF.

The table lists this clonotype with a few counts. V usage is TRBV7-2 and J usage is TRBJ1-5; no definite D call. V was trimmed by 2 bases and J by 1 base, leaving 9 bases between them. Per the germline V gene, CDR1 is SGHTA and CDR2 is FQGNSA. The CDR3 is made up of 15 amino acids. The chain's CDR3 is CASSLRHESNQPQHF. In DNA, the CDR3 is TGTGCCAGCAGCTTACGACACGAGAGCAATCAGCCCCAGCATTTT.

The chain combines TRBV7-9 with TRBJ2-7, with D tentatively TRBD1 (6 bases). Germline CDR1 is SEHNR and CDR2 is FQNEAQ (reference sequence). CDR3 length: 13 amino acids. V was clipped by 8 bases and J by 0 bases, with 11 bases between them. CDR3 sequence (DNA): TGTGCCAGCCAATACAGGGACTCCTACGAGCAGTACTTC. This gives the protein CASQYRDSYEQYF. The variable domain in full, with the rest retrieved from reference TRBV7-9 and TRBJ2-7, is DTGVSQNPRHKITKRGQNVTFRCDPISEHNRLYWYRQTLGQGPEFLTYFQNEAQLEKSRLLSDRFSAERPKGSFSTLEIQRTEQGDSAMYLCASQYRDSYEQYFGPGTRLTVT.

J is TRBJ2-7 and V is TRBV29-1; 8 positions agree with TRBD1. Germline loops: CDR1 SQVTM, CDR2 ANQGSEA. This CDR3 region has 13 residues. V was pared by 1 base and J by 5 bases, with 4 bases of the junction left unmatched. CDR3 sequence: CSVEGDRRDEQYF. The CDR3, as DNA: TGCAGCGTTGAAGGGGACAGGCGAGACGAGCAGTACTTC.

Here the CDR3 DNA reads TGTGCCAGCAGCGAATTCTACAGGGAGAACACTGAAGCTTTCTTT. This sequence encodes CASSEFYRENTEAFF. This chain uses TRBV6-1 with TRBJ1-1, with D possibly being TRBD1 (6 bases). Germline V gene data show CDR1 as MNHNS and CDR2 as SASEGT. CDR3 length: 15 amino acids. With 6 bases removed from V and 1 base from J, the gap between germline ends came to 15 bases.

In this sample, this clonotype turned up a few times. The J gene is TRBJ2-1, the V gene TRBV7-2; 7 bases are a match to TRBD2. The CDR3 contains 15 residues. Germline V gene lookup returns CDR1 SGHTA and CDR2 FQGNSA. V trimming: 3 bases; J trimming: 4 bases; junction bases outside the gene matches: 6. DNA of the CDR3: TGTGCCAGCAGCTTGGCGGGGGAATTATACAATGAGCAGTTCTTC. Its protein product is CASSLAGELYNEQFF.

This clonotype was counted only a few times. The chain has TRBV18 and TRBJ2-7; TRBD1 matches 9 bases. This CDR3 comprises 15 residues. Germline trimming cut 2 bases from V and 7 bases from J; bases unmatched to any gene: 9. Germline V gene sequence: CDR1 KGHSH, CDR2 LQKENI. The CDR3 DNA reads TGTGCCAGCTCACCATTCGGGACAGGGACAGGGGAGCAGTACTTC. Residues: CASSPFGTGTGEQYF. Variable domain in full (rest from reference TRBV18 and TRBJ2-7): NAGVMQNPRHLVRRRGQEARLRCSPMKGHSHVYWYRQLPEEGLKFMVYLQKENIIDESGMPKERFSAEFPKEGPSILRIQQVVRGDSAAYFCASSPFGTGTGEQYFGPGTRLTVT.

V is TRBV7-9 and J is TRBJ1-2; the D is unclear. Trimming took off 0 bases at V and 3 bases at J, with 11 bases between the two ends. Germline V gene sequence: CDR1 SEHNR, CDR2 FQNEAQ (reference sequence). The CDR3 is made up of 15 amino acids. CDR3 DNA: TGTGCCAGCAGCTTAGCCCGGGGAACGGACTATGGCTACACCTTC. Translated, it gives CASSLARGTDYGYTF. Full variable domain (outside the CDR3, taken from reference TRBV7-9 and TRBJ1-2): DTGVSQNPRHKITKRGQNVTFRCDPISEHNRLYWYRQTLGQGPEFLTYFQNEAQLEKSRLLSDRFSAERPKGSFSTLEIQRTEQGDSAMYLCASSLARGTDYGYTFGSGTRLTVV.

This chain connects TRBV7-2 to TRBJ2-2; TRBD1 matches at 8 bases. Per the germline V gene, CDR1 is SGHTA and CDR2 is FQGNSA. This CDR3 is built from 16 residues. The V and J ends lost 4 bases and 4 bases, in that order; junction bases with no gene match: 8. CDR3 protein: CASSYGQGAGTGELFF. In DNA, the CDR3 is TGTGCCAGCAGCTATGGACAGGGAGCAGGCACCGGGGAGCTGTTTTTT.

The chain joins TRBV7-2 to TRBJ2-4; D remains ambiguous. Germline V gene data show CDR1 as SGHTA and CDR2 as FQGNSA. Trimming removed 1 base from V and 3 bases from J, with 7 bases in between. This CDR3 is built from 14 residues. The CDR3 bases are TGTGCCAGCAGCTTAGATGGGCACAAAAACATTCAGTACTTC. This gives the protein CASSLDGHKNIQYF.